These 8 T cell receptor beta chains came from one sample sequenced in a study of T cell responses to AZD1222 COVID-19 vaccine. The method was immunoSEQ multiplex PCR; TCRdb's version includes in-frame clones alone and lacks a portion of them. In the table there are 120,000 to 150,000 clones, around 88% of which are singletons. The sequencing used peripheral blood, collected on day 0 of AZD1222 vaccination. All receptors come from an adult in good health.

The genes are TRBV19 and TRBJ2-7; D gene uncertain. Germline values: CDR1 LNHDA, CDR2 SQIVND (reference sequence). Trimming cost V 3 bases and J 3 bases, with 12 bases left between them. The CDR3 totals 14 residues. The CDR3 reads CASSIPGLIYEQYF. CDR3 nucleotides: TGTGCCAGTAGTATCCCCGGCCTAATCTACGAGCAGTACTTC.

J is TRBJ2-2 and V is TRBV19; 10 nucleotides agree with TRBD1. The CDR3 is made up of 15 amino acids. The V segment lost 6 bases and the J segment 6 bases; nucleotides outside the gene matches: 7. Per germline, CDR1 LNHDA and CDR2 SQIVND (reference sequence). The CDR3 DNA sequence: TGTGCCAGTAGCCTGGGGGACAGGGGAGCCGGGGAGCTGTTTTTT. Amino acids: CASSLGDRGAGELFF.

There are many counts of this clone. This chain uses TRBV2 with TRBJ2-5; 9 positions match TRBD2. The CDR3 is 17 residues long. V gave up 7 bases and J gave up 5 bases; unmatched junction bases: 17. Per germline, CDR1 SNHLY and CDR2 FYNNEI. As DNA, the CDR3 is TGTGCCAGCACCGAAAGGAGGGTAGCGGGAGAGTTGGAGACCCAGTACTTC. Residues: CASTERRVAGELETQYF.

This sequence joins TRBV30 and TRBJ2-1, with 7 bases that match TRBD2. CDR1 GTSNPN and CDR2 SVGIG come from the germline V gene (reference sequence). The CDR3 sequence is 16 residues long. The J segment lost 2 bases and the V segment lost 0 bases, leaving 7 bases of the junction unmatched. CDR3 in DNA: TGTGCCTGGAGTGTATGGCCTAGCGGAGCCTACAATGAGCAGTTCTTC. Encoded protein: CAWSVWPSGAYNEQFF.

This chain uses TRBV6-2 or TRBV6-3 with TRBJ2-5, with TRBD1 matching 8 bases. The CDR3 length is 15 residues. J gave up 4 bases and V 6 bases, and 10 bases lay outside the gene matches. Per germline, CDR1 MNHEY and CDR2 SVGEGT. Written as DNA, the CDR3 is TGTGCCAGCAGCAGGGGGCAAGGCTCCGTAGAGACCCAGTACTTC. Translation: CASSRGQGSVETQYF.

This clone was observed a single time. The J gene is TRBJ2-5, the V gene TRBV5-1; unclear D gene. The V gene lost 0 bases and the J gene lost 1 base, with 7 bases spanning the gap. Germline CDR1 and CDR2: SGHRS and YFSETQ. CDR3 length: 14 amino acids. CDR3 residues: CASSLDGFQETQYF. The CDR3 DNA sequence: TGCGCCAGCAGCTTGGACGGGTTCCAAGAGACCCAGTACTTC.

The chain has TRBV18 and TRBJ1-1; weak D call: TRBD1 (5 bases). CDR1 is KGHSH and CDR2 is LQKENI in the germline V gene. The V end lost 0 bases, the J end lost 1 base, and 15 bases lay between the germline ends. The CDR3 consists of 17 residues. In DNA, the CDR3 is TGTGCCAGCTCACCACCGGGAGCGGGACCTGCGAACACTGAAGCTTTCTTT. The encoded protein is CASSPPGAGPANTEAFF.

CDR3 loop: CASSPSGRIHEQYF. CDR3 nucleotide sequence: TGTGCCAGCAGCCCTAGCGGGAGAATCCACGAGCAGTACTTC. The chain recombines TRBV14 with TRBJ2-7, with 10 bases matching TRBD2. The V gene end was trimmed by 4 bases and the J gene end by 5 bases; junction bases not matched to a gene: 5. This CDR3 has 14 amino acids. Germline CDR1 is SGHDN and CDR2 is FVKESK.